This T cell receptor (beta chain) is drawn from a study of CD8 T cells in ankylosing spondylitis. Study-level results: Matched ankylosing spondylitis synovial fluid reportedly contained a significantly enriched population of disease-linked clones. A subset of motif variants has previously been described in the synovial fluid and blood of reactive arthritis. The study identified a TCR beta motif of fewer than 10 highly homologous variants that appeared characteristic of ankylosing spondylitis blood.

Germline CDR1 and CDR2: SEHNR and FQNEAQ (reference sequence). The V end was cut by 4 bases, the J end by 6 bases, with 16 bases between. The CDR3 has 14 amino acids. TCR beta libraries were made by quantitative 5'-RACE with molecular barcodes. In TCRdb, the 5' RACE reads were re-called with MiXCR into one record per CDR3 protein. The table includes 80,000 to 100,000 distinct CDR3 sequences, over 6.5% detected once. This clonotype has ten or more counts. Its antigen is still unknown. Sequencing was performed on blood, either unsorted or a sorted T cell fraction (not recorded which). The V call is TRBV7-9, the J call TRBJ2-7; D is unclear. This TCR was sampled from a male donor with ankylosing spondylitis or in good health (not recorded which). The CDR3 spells CASSSPSPPGEQYF. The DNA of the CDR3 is TGTGCCAGCAGCTCACCCTCGCCCCCGGGCGAGCAGTACTTC.